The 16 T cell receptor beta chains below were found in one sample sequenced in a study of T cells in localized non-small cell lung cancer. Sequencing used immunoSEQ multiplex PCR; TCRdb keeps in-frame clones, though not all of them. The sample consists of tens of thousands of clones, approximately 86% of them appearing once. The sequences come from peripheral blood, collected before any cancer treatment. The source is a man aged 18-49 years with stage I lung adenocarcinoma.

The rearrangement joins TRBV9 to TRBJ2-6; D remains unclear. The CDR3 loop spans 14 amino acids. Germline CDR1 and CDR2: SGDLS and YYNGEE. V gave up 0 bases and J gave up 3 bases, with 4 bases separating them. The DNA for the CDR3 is TGTGCCAGCAGCGTAGAGGTTGGGGCCAACGTCCTGACTTTC. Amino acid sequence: CASSVEVGANVLTF.

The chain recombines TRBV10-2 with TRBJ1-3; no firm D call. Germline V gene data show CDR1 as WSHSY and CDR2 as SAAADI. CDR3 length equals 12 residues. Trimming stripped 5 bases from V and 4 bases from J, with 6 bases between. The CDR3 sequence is CASSYSGNTIYF. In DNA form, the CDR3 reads TGCGCCAGCAGTTACAGCGGAAACACCATATATTTT.

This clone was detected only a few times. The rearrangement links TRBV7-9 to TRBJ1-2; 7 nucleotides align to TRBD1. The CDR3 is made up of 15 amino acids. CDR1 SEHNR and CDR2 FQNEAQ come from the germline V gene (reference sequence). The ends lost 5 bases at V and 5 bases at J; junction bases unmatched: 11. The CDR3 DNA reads TGTGCCAGCAGCCACGAGGGACAGTTCATTTATGGCTACACCTTC. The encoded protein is CASSHEGQFIYGYTF.

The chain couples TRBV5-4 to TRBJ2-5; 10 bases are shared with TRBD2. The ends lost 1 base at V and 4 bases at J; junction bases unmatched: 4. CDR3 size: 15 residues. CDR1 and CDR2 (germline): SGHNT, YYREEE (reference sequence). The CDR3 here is CASSLLSGGRETQYF. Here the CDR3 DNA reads TGTGCCAGCAGCTTGCTTAGCGGGGGGAGAGAGACCCAGTACTTC.

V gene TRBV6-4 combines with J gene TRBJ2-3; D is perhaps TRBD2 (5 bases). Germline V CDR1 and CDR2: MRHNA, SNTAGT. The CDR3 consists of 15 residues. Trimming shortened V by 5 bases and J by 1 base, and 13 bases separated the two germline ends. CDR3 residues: CASSLRGLGTDTQYF. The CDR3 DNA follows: TGTGCCAGCAGTTTACGAGGGCTTGGCACAGATACGCAGTATTTT.

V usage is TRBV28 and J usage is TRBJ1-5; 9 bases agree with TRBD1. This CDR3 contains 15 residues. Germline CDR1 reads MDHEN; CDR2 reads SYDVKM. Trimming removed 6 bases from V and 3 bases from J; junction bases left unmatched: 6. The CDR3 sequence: CASRPDRGANQPQHF. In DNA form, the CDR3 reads TGTGCCAGCAGACCTGACAGGGGGGCCAATCAGCCCCAGCATTTT.

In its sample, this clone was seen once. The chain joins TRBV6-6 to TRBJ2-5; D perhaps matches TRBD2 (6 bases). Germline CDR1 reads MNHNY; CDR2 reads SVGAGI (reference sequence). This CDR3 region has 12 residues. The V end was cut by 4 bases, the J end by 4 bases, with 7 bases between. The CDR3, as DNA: TGTGCCAGCAGTTTACTAGCAGAGACCCAGTACTTC. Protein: CASSLLAETQYF.

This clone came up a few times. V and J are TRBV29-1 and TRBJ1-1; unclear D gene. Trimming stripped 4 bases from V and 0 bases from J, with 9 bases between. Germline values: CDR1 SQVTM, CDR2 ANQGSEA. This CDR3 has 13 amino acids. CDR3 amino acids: CSVVGFLNTEAFF. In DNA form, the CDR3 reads TGCAGCGTTGTTGGGTTCCTGAACACTGAAGCTTTCTTT.

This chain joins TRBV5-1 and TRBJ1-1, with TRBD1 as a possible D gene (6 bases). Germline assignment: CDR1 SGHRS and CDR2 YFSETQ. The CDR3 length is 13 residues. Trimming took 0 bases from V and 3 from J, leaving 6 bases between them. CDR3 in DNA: TGCGCCAGCAGCTTGGACAGGGACACTGAAGCTTTCTTT. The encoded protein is CASSLDRDTEAFF.

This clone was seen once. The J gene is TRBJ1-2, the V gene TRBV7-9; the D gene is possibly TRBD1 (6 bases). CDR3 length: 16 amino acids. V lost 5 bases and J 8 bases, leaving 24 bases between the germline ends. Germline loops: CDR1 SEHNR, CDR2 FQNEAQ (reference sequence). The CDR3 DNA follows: TGTGCCAGCAGCCGTTTCGGGATTTACAGGGTGGAAGGCTACACCTTC. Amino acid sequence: CASSRFGIYRVEGYTF.

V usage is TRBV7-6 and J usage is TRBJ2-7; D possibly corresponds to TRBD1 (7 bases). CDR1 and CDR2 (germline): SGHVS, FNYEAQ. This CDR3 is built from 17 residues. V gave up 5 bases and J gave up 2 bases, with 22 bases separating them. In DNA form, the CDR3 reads TGTGCCAGCAGCCTACGCCGCGGGACAGATCATACCTACGAGCAGTACTTC. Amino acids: CASSLRRGTDHTYEQYF.

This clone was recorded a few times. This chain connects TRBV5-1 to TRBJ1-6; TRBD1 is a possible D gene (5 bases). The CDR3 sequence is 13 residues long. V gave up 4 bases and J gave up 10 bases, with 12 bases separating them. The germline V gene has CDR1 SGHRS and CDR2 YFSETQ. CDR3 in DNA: TGCGCCAGCAGCGGGGTCGGGGACTCACCCCTCCACTTT. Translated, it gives CASSGVGDSPLHF.

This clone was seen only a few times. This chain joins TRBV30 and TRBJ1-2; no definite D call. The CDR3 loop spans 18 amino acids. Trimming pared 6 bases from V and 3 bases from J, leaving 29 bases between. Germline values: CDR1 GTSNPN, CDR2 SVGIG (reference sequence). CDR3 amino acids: CACHGRVSRRGSYYGYTF. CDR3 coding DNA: TGTGCCTGCCACGGTAGGGTGAGCCGTCGTGGCTCCTACTATGGCTACACCTTC.

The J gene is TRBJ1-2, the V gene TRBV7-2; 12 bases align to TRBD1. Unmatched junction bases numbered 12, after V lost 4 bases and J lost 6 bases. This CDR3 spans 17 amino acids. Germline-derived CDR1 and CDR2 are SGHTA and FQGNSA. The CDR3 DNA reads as TGTGCCAGCAGCTCTCCGGGACAGGGGGCGCTTAGGCATGGCTACACCTTC. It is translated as CASSSPGQGALRHGYTF.

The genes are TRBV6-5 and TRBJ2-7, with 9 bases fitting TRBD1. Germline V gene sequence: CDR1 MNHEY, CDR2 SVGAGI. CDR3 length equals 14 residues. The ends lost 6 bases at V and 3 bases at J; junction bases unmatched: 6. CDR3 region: CASSRTGEDYEQYF. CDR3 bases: TGTGCCAGCAGCCGGACAGGGGAAGACTACGAGCAGTACTTC.

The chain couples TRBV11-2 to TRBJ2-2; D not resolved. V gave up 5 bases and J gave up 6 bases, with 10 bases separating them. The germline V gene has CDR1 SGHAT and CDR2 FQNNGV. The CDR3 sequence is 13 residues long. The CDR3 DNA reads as TGTGCCAGCAGCCCCGCTGGTTCCGGGGAGCTGTTTTTT. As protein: CASSPAGSGELFF. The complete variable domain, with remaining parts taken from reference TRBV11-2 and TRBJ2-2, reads EAGVAQSPRYKIIEKRQSVAFWCNPISGHATLYWYQQILGQGPKLLIQFQNNGVVDDSQLPKDRFSAERLKGVDSTLKIQPAKLEDSAVYLCASSPAGSGELFFGEGSRLTVL.